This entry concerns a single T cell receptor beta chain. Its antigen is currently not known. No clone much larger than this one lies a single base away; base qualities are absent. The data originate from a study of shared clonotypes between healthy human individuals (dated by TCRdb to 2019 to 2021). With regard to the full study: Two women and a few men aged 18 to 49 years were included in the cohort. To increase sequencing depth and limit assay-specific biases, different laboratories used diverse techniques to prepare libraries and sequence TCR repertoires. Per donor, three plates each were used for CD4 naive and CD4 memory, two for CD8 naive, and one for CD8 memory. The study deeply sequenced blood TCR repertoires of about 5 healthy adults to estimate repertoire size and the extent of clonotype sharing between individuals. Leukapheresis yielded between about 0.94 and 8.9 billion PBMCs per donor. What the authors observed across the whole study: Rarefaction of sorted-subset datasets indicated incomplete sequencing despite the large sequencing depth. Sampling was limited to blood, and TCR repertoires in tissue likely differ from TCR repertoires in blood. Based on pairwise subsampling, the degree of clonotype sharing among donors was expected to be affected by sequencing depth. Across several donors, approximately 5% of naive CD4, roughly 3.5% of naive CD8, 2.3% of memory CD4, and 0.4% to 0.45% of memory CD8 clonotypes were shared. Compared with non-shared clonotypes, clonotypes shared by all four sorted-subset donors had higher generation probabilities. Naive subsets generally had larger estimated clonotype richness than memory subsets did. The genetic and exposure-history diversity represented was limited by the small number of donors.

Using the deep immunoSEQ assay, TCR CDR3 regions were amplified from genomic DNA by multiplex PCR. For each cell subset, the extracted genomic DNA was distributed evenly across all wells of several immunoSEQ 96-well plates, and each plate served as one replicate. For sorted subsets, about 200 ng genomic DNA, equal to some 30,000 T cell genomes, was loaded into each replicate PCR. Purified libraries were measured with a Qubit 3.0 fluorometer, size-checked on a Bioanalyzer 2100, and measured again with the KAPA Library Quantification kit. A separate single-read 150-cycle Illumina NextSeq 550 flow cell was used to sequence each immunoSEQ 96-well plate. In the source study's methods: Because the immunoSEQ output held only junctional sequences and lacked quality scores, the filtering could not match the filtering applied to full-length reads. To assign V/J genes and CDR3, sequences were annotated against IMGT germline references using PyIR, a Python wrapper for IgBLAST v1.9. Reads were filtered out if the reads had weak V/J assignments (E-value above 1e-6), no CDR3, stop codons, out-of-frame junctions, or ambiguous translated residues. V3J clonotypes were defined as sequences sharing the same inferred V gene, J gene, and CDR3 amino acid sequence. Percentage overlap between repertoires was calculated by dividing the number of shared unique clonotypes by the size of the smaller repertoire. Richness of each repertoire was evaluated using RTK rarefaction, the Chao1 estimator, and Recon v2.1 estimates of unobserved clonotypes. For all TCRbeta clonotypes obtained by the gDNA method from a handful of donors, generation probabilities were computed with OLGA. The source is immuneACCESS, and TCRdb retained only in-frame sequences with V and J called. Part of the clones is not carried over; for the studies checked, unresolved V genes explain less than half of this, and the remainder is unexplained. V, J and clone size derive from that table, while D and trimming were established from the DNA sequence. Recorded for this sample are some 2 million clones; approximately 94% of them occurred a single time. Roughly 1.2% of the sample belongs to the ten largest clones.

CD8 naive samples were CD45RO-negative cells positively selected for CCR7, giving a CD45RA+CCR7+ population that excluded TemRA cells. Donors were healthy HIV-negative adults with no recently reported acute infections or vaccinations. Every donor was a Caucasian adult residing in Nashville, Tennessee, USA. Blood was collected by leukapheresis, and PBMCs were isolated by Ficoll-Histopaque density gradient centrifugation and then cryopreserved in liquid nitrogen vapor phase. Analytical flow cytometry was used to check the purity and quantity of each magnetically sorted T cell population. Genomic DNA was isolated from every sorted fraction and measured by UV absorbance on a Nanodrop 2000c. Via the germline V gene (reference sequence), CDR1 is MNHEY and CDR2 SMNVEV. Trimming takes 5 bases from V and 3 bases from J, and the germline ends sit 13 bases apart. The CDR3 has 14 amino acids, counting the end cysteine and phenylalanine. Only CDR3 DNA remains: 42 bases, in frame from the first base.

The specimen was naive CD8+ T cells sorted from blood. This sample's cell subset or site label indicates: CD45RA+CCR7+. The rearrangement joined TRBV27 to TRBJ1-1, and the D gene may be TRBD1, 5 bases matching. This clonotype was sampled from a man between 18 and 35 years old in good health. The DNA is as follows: TGTGCCAGCAGTCCACATGTAGGGGACACTGAAGCTTTCTTT. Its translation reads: CASSPHVGDTEAFF.